One and the same sample provided the 14 T cell receptor beta chains below, sequenced in a study of blood T cell repertoires in COVID-19. The assay was immunoSEQ multiplex PCR, and TCRdb's table has in-frame clones only and misses some. The repertoire consists of more than 140,000 clones, with roughly 82% occurring once and the leading ten covering about 7%. Material: peripheral blood. These receptors were taken from a woman in her 50s in a cohort sampled during active or convalescent COVID-19.

This clone has a single count. The J gene is TRBJ2-6, the V gene TRBV7-6; 7 bases agree with TRBD1. The CDR3 contains 18 residues. CDR1 and CDR2 (germline): SGHVS, FNYEAQ. J lost 4 bases, V lost 1 base, and 10 bases had no gene match. The CDR3 bases are TGTGCCAGCAGCTTAGGACAGGGCGCCTCGGGGGGGGCCAACGTCCTGACTTTC. Residues: CASSLGQGASGGANVLTF.

The chain combines TRBV15 with TRBJ2-5; 9 bases match TRBD2. This CDR3 is built from 17 residues. Germline CDR1 is LNHNV and CDR2 is YYDKDF (reference sequence). The V gene end was trimmed by 0 bases and the J gene end by 3 bases; junction bases not matched to a gene: 8. This chain's CDR3 is CATSRDRAGGLKETQYF. CDR3 DNA: TGTGCCACCAGCAGAGATAGAGCGGGGGGCCTAAAAGAGACCCAGTACTTC.

The chain employs TRBV4-1 and TRBJ1-1, with a tentative D call TRBD1 (6 bases). CDR1 and CDR2 (germline): MGHRA, YSYEKL. Trimming took off 3 bases at V and 4 bases at J, with 21 bases between the two ends. The CDR3 has 17 residues. CDR3 nucleotide sequence: TGCGCCAGCAGCCAGATGGAGAGAACAGGGCGTTCCACTGAAGCTTTCTTT. The encoded protein is CASSQMERTGRSTEAFF.

The gene calls are TRBV30 and TRBJ2-2; D ambiguous. The CDR3 runs to 12 residues. Trimming left V 4 bases short and J 2 bases short, with 5 bases between. The germline CDR1 and CDR2 sequences are GTSNPN and SVGIG (reference sequence). The CDR3 coding sequence is TGTGCCTGGAACGGTAACACCGGGGAGCTGTTTTTT. Translated: CAWNGNTGELFF.

The V gene is TRBV11-2, the J gene TRBJ2-5; D might be TRBD2 (7 bases). V lost 5 bases to trimming and J lost 5 bases, with 27 bases between them. The germline V gene encodes CDR1 SGHAT and CDR2 FQNNGV. The CDR3 runs 18 residues. Here the CDR3 reads CASSPNMGGASVLETQYF. DNA of the CDR3: TGTGCCAGCAGCCCCAATATGGGGGGGGCCTCAGTTCTGGAGACCCAGTACTTC.

The J gene is TRBJ2-1, the V gene TRBV19; perhaps TRBD1 as D (6 bases). The V gene's germline CDR1 is LNHDA and CDR2 SQIVND (reference sequence). V lost 4 bases and J lost 4, with 17 bases in between. The CDR3 covers 16 residues. The CDR3, as DNA: TGTGCCAGTAGTACAAGACAGGCCGAGGTGTACAATGAGCAGTTCTTC. This codes for CASSTRQAEVYNEQFF.

V and J are TRBV3-1 (or the pseudogene TRBV3-2) and TRBJ1-6; D gene ambiguous. The CDR3 is 15 residues long. The V gene's germline CDR1 is LGHDT and CDR2 YNNKEL (reference sequence). Trimming removed 4 bases from V and 8 bases from J, with 15 bases in between. The CDR3 spells CASSRDNPRDSPLHF. The CDR3 DNA reads TGTGCCAGCAGCCGTGACAACCCGCGTGATTCACCCCTCCACTTT.

This clone was observed a few times. The V gene is TRBV5-1, the J gene TRBJ2-3, with 8 positions matching TRBD2. Germline CDR1 SGHRS, CDR2 YFSETQ. J was trimmed by 6 bases and V by 4 bases; bases with no gene match: 16. This CDR3 spans 17 amino acids. Here the CDR3 DNA reads TGCGCCAGCAGCGCTTCTCCTCTAGCGGGCCGTCGCGATACGCAGTATTTT. Translation gives CASSASPLAGRRDTQYF.

This clone was picked up one time. V gene TRBV2 combines with J gene TRBJ1-5; D is ambiguous. The CDR3 totals 14 residues. CDR1 and CDR2 from the germline V gene are SNHLY and FYNNEI. The germline V and J ends were trimmed by 4 bases and 4 bases, with 11 bases remaining between them. The DNA of the CDR3 is TGTGCCAGCAGTGCTATTCCGCTTAATCAGCCCCAGCATTTT. The encoded protein is CASSAIPLNQPQHF.

The chain carries TRBV10-3 and TRBJ1-6; possible D gene TRBD1, 5 bases. The CDR3 is made up of 14 amino acids. V was shortened by 2 bases and J by 10 bases, with 12 bases between the two germline ends. CDR1 is ENHRY and CDR2 is SYGVKD in the germline V gene. CDR3 in amino acids: CAISEGAVQSPLHF. The CDR3 DNA is TGTGCCATCAGTGAGGGGGCCGTTCAATCACCCCTCCACTTT.

The rearrangement links TRBV7-9 to TRBJ1-2; weak D call: TRBD1 (5 bases). Looked up from germline, CDR1 is SEHNR and CDR2 is FQNEAQ (reference sequence). Trimming stripped 1 base from V and 5 bases from J, with 8 bases between. This CDR3 is 13 amino acids long. CDR3 sequence reads: CASSLGQGYGYTF. CDR3 nucleotides: TGTGCCAGCAGCTTAGGGCAGGGTTATGGCTACACCTTC. The full variable domain, in which reference TRBV7-9 and TRBJ1-2 provide the parts outside the CDR3, is DTGVSQNPRHKITKRGQNVTFRCDPISEHNRLYWYRQTLGQGPEFLTYFQNEAQLEKSRLLSDRFSAERPKGSFSTLEIQRTEQGDSAMYLCASSLGQGYGYTFGSGTRLTVV.

V and J are TRBV19 and TRBJ2-7; TRBD1 is a possible D gene (6 bases). Trimming left V 6 bases short and J 6 bases short, with 15 bases between. The germline V gene has CDR1 LNHDA and CDR2 SQIVND (reference sequence). This CDR3 comprises 13 residues. In DNA form, the CDR3 reads TGTGCCAGTAGGATGCGCACAGGGCGCGAGCAGTACTTC. Translated, it gives CASRMRTGREQYF.

The chain couples TRBV4-3 to TRBJ2-3, with 11 bases aligning to TRBD2. V dropped 2 bases and J dropped 5; count of bases not matched to a gene: 6. Germline V lookup: CDR1 LGHNA, CDR2 YSLEER. This CDR3 is built from 16 residues. This CDR3 reads CASSQQTSGDEDTQYF. The DNA of the CDR3 is TGCGCCAGCAGCCAACAGACTAGCGGGGACGAAGATACGCAGTATTTT.

V is TRBV6-1 and J is TRBJ1-2, with D unresolved. The CDR3 is 13 amino acids. Germline-derived CDR1 and CDR2 are MNHNS and SASEGT. V dropped 1 base and J dropped 6 bases, with 9 bases sitting between them. This CDR3 reads CASSEVLADGYTF. Written as DNA, the CDR3 is TGTGCCAGCAGTGAAGTTTTGGCGGATGGCTACACCTTC.